A selection of T cell receptor beta chains follows, all from one sample in a study of tumor-infiltrating lymphocytes in primary liver carcinoma. Each CDR3 protein gets one entry after TCRdb re-called the multiplex PCR reads with MiXCR. Among about 300,000 distinct CDR3 sequences, roughly two thirds were seen once, and the ten largest hold roughly 9%. The sequencing sample was made of peripheral blood. These receptors all come from a man in his forties with primary liver carcinoma and hepatitis B virus infection. CDR3s include the opening cysteine and the closing phenylalanine or tryptophan. D genes are given only for firm matches. The listing skips clone size in some rows; elsewhere it reads once, few, many or a size class.

j_gene	d_gene	v_gene	abundance	CDR3nt	CDR3aa
TRBJ2-7	.	TRBV7-2	few	TGTGCCAGCAGCCCCGCGCGCGAGCAGTACTTC	CASSPAREQYF
TRBJ2-7	.	TRBV29-1	many	TGCAGCACACTCCTCGGGACCGAGCAGTACTTC	CSTLLGTEQYF
TRBJ2-7	TRBD2	TRBV10-3	.	TGTGCCATCCGGTCGGCTAGCGGGACAAGCTCCTACGAGCAGTACTTC	CAIRSASGTSSYEQYF
TRBJ2-1	.	TRBV6-5	.	TGTGCCAGCTTTTCCCCGGTACAGGCCTACAACGAGCAGTTCTTC	CASFSPVQAYNEQFF
TRBJ2-1	TRBD2	TRBV6-4	.	TGTGCCAGCAGTGATATAAGGACTAGCGGGAACAGCTACAATGAGCAGTTCTTC	CASSDIRTSGNSYNEQFF
TRBJ2-1	TRBD1	TRBV6-1	once	TGTGCCAGCAGTGAAGACAGGGGCTACAATAAGCAGTTCTTC	CASSEDRGYNKQFF
TRBJ2-1	.	TRBV24-1	.	TGTGCCGCCAGTGACCCAGACATGAGCTCCTACAATGAGCAGTTCTTC	CAASDPDMSSYNEQFF
TRBJ2-2	.	TRBV11-1	.	TGCGCCAGCAGCTTCAGACAGAAAAGTACCGGGAAGCTGTTTTTT	CASSFRQKSTGKLFF
TRBJ2-2	TRBD1	TRBV13	.	TGTGCCAGCAGCTCCCGGGACAGGGGGCTAAGAACCGGGGAGCTGTTTTTT	CASSSRDRGLRTGELFF
TRBJ2-5	.	TRBV6-2/TRBV6-3	many	TGTGCCAGCAGTTACCCACCGGGGTACCAAGAGACCCAGTACTTC	CASSYPPGYQETQYF
TRBJ2-7	TRBD1	TRBV2	.	TGTGCCAGCAGAAAGGGACAGACCTACGAGCAGTACTTC	CASRKGQTYEQYF
TRBJ2-1	TRBD2	TRBV2	.	TGTGCCAGCAGAGGCGTAGCGGGAGGATATGAGCGGTTCTTC	CASRGVAGGYERFF
TRBJ2-3	.	TRBV6-1	.	TGTGCCAGCAATGAAAGTAGCTGGTCCGCAGATACGCAGTATTTT	CASNESSWSADTQYF
TRBJ1-4	.	TRBV28	once	TGTGCCAGCAGTTTGGGGGGGCATTCGGGGACGGAAAAACTGTTTTTT	CASSLGGHSGTEKLFF
TRBJ2-3	.	TRBV29-1	.	TGCAGCGCTGCCCCTTCCATAGATACGCAGTATTTT	CSAAPSIDTQYF
TRBJ2-7	.	TRBV30	.	TGTGCCTGGAGTACGGGGGGCGACTACGAGCAGTACTTC	CAWSTGGDYEQYF
TRBJ2-1	TRBD1	TRBV18	.	TGTGCCAGCTCCCTCGGACAGGACAATGAGCAGTTCTTC	CASSLGQDNEQFF
TRBJ1-2	TRBD1	TRBV5-4	.	TGTGCCAGCAGCTTGGAGACAGGGCATGGCTACACCTTC	CASSLETGHGYTF
TRBJ1-5	.	TRBV5-1	.	TGCGCCAGCAGCCCAGCAGGCTTAGGCAATCAGCCCCAGCATTTT	CASSPAGLGNQPQHF
TRBJ2-3	TRBD2	TRBV19	.	TGTGCCAGTAGTTTCCGGACTAGGACAGATACGCAGTATTTT	CASSFRTRTDTQYF
TRBJ2-3	TRBD2	TRBV29-1	.	TGCAGCTGTGCGGGAGGGTCAGATACGCAGTATTTT	CSCAGGSDTQYF
TRBJ2-7	.	TRBV6-1	.	TGTGCCAGCAGTAATTGGTTCGGGTCCTACGAGCAGTACTTC	CASSNWFGSYEQYF
TRBJ1-6	.	TRBV11-2	.	TGTGCCAGCAGGGCCAACGAAGATGCTGATTCACCCCTCCACTTT	CASRANEDADSPLHF
TRBJ1-5	.	TRBV6-1	many	TGTGCCAGCAGGGACGGGGCCTCTCGGGCTGATCAGCCCCAGCATTTT	CASRDGASRADQPQHF
TRBJ2-7	.	TRBV12-1	few	TGTGCCAGCAGCTCTGACAGGGAGTCCTACGAGCAGTACTTC	CASSSDRESYEQYF
TRBJ1-5	TRBD1	TRBV6-2/TRBV6-3	.	TGTGCCAGCAGTCAATTCCAGGGGGCAGTTCAGTCCCAGCATTTT	CASSQFQGAVQSQHF
TRBJ2-2	.	TRBV12-5	many	TGTGCTAGTGGTTTTTACACCGGGGAGCTGTTTTTT	CASGFYTGELFF
TRBJ2-1	TRBD2	TRBV5-4	.	TGTGCCAGCAGCTTGGCGCTTAGCGGGAGTAGGTACAATGAGCAGTTCTTC	CASSLALSGSRYNEQFF
TRBJ2-4	.	TRBV28	.	TGTGCCAGCAGTCCAAGGTGGGGAGCCAAAAACATTCAGTACTTC	CASSPRWGAKNIQYF
TRBJ2-7	TRBD2	TRBV20-1	.	TGCAGTGCTAGCGGGAGGGACTACGAGCAGTACTTC	CSASGRDYEQYF
TRBJ2-5	.	TRBV11-2	.	TGTGCTAGCAGCCCTTGCTCAATCCAGGTTACTGGGCGGGAGACCCAGTACTTC	CASSPCSIQVTGRETQYF
TRBJ2-7	.	TRBV14	.	TGTGCCAGCAGCCAAGTCTCTAGAGGATTCTACGAGCAGTACTTC	CASSQVSRGFYEQYF
TRBJ1-2	.	TRBV7-8	.	TGTGCCAGCAGCCCGCATAAGGGGGGGTGCTACACCTTC	CASSPHKGGCYTF
TRBJ2-6	TRBD1	TRBV5-5	many	TGTGCCAGCAGCTTCCGACAGGGGATTTCATCTGGGGCCAACGTCCTGACTTTC	CASSFRQGISSGANVLTF
TRBJ1-5	.	TRBV24-1	.	TGTGCCACAGGGGGACCCGGGGGGAATCAGCCCCAGCATTTT	CATGGPGGNQPQHF
TRBJ2-2	.	TRBV6-5	.	TGTGCCAGCATTGACAGAAGGACCGGGGAGCTGTTTTTT	CASIDRRTGELFF
TRBJ1-1	.	TRBV25-1	.	TGTGCCAGCAGTGAGATTTGGGGTGAAGCTTTCTTT	CASSEIWGEAFF
TRBJ2-1	TRBD2	TRBV28	.	TGTGCCACTCAGAGGGCGGGAGGGAAATACAATGAGCAGTTCTTC	CATQRAGGKYNEQFF
TRBJ2-4	.	TRBV6-5	many	TGTGCCAGCAGTTACTCCCCAGCCAAAAACATTCAGTACTTC	CASSYSPAKNIQYF
TRBJ2-5	.	TRBV5-1	.	TGCGCCAGCAGCCCATCCTGGACTCCTCAAGAGACCCTGTACTTC	CASSPSWTPQETLYF
TRBJ2-1	.	TRBV6-2/TRBV6-3	.	TGTACCAGCACTTCATCACAGTCCCAGGGGCACTGCAATGAGCAGTTCTTC	CTSTSSQSQGHCNEQFF